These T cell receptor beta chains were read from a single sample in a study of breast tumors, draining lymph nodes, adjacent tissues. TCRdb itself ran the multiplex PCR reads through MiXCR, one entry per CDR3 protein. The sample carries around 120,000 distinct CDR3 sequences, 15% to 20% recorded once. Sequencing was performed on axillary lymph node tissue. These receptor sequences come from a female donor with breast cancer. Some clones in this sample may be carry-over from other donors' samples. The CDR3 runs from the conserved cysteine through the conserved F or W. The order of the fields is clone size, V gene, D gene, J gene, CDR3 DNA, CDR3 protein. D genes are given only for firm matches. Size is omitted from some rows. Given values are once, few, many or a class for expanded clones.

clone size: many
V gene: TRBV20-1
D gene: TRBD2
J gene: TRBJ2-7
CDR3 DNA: TGCAGTGGAGGACTAGACTCTACACTAGGGGAGCAGTACTTC
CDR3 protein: CSGGLDSTLGEQYF

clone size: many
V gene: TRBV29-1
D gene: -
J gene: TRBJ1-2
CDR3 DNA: TGCAGCGCAGAGCAGGAGTATGGCTACACCTTC
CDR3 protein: CSAEQEYGYTF

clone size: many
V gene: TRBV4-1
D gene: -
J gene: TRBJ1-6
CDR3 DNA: TGCGCCAGCAGCCAAGACCGGTCCCCCTATTCACCCCTCCACTTT
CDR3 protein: CASSQDRSPYSPLHF

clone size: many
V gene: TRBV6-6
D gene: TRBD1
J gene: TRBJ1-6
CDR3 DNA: TGTGCCAGCACCGCTAGACAGGGTTATAATTCACCCCTCCACTTT
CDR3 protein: CASTARQGYNSPLHF

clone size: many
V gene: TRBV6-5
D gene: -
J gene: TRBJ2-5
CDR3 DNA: TGTGCCAGCAGTCCATGGGGACAGGGCGGGGGGAAGACCCAGTACTTC
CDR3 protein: CASSPWGQGGGKTQYF

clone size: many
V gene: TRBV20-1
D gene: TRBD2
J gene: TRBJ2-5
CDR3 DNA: TGCAGTGCTAGGACTAGCGGACAGTTGGGGACCCAGTACTTC
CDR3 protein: CSARTSGQLGTQYF

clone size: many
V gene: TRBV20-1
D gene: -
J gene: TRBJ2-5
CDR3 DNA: TGCAGTGCACCGGGACACGTTCTTCAAGAGACCCAGTACTTC
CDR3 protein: CSAPGHVLQETQYF

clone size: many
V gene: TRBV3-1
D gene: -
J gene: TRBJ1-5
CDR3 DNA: TGTGCCAGCAGCCAAGCCTTAAATCAGCCCCAGCATTTT
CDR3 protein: CASSQALNQPQHF

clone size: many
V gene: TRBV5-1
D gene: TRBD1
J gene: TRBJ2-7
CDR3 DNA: TGCGCCAGCAGCCCCGGACAGGGTAGGCCGTTCGGCTACGAGCAGTACTTC
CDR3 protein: CASSPGQGRPFGYEQYF

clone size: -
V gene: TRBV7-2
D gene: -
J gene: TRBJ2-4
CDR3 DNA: TGTGCCAGCAGCCTGAGGGCCGGGAGCGGGGCCAAAAACATTCAGTACTTC
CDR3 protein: CASSLRAGSGAKNIQYF

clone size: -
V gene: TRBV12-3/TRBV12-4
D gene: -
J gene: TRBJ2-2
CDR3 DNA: TGTGCCAGCACCCTCGCCGGGGGCCTGCGCACCGGGGAGCTGTTTTTT
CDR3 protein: CASTLAGGLRTGELFF

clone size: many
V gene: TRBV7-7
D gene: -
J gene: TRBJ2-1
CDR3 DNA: TGTGCTAGCAGCCCGGACAGCTACAATGAGCAGTTCTTC
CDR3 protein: CASSPDSYNEQFF

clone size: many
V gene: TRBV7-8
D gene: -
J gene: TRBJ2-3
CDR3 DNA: TGTGCCAGCAGCTCGACAGGCACAGATACGCAGTATTTT
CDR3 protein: CASSSTGTDTQYF

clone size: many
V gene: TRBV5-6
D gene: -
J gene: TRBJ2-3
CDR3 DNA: TGTGCCAGCAGCTGGACTCAGCGGGCGGCGTCGGATACGCAGTATTTT
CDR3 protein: CASSWTQRAASDTQYF

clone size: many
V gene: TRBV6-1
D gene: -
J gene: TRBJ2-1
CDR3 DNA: TGTGCCAGCAGTCGAGGACAGAACAATGAGCAGTTCTTC
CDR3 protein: CASSRGQNNEQFF

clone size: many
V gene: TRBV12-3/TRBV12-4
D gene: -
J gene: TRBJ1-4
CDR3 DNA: TGTGCCAGCAGTTTAGGACAGATTAATGAAAAACTGTTTTTT
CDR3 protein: CASSLGQINEKLFF

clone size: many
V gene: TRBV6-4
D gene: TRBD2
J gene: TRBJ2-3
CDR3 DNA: TGTGCCAGCAGTGATGCGGGAGGTCCAGATACGCAGTATTTT
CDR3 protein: CASSDAGGPDTQYF